The 14 T cell receptor beta chains presented below share a single source sample, sequenced in a study of cytomegalovirus exposure and HLA in healthy donors. The PCR made use of 60 Vbeta and 13 Jbeta primers. Profiling relied on immunoSEQ multiplex PCR, and the TCRdb table lists in-frame clones only, not all of them. The table lists about 100,000 clones, around 82% of them singletons. The sequencing sample was made of PBMCs. Source of these receptors: a woman aged 50 to 60 in good health and CMV-seropositive.

This clone was seen only a few times. The chain carries TRBV10-1 and TRBJ1-1; TRBD1 agrees at 7 bases. V shed 6 bases and J 1 base; nucleotides not matched to a gene: 5. The germline V gene encodes CDR1 WNHNN and CDR2 SYGVQD (reference sequence). CDR3 length equals 14 residues. The CDR3 region has the DNA TGCGCCAGCAGCGCGGGACAGCGGAACACTGAAGCTTTCTTT. As protein: CASSAGQRNTEAFF.

The genes are TRBV2 and TRBJ1-5, with D uncertain. The CDR3 is made up of 14 amino acids. CDR1 and CDR2 (germline): SNHLY, FYNNEI. Trimming removed 7 bases from V and 6 bases from J, with 16 bases in between. CDR3 nucleotides: TGTGCCAGCAATAAGCAGCAGGCTGGTCAGCCCCAGCATTTT. This encodes CASNKQQAGQPQHF.

V usage is TRBV7-3 and J usage is TRBJ1-1; possible D gene TRBD1, 5 bases. This CDR3 contains 14 residues. Looked up from germline, CDR1 is SGHTA and CDR2 is FQGTGA. Trimming shortened V by 5 bases and J by 4 bases, and 14 bases separated the two germline ends. In nucleotides, the CDR3 is TGTGCCAGCAGCCCCCGGGGGGTTGGCACTGAAGCTTTCTTT. Encoded protein: CASSPRGVGTEAFF.

This chain joins TRBV27 and TRBJ1-2; TRBD1 is a possible D gene (5 bases). Trimming took 6 bases from V and 4 from J, leaving 24 bases between them. Germline values: CDR1 MNHEY, CDR2 SMNVEV (reference sequence). This CDR3 contains 17 residues. CDR3 DNA: TGTGCCAGCAGCCGAAGCAGCGGGGGGGGGATACTCTATGGCTACACCTTC. This codes for CASSRSSGGGILYGYTF.

The chain recombines TRBV7-8 with TRBJ1-2; D unresolved. The CDR3 runs 13 residues. Trimming removed 1 base at V and 6 bases at J, with 9 bases between. The V gene's germline CDR1 is SGHVS and CDR2 FQNEAQ. This chain's CDR3 is CASSLGLNDGYTF. Here the CDR3 DNA reads TGTGCCAGCAGCTTAGGACTCAACGATGGCTACACCTTC.

The V call is TRBV9, the J call TRBJ2-7; 7 positions agree with TRBD2. CDR3 length: 13 amino acids. Germline assignment: CDR1 SGDLS and CDR2 YYNGEE. The ends lost 2 bases at V and 5 bases at J; junction bases unmatched: 4. The chain's CDR3 is CASSVGGGNEQYF. The CDR3 DNA reads as TGTGCCAGCAGCGTTGGGGGGGGAAACGAGCAGTACTTC.

The rearrangement uses TRBV10-1 and TRBJ2-1, with 8 bases fitting TRBD2. This CDR3 has 15 residues. From germline, CDR1 is WNHNN and CDR2 SYGVQD (reference sequence). V dropped 3 bases and J dropped 4; count of bases not matched to a gene: 5. CDR3 loop: CASSEGLAPYNEQFF. CDR3 in DNA: TGCGCCAGCAGTGAAGGACTAGCCCCTTACAATGAGCAGTTCTTC.

This rearrangement joins TRBV6-5 to TRBJ1-1; 8 nucleotides line up with TRBD1. CDR3 size: 12 residues. V lost 6 bases to trimming and J lost 8 bases; unmatched junction nucleotides: 5. Germline V lookup: CDR1 MNHEY, CDR2 SVGAGI. This CDR3 reads CASRLDRGEAFF. CDR3 nucleotides: TGTGCCAGCAGACTTGACAGGGGAGAAGCTTTCTTT.

This chain links TRBV4-1 with TRBJ2-3; D gene unclear. V was cut by 2 bases and J by 2 bases, with 8 bases left in between. Germline V gene lookup returns CDR1 MGHRA and CDR2 YSYEKL. CDR3 size: 14 residues. The CDR3 spells CASSQTRYTDTQYF. CDR3 nucleotide sequence: TGCGCCAGCAGCCAAACGCGATACACAGATACGCAGTATTTT.

In its sample, this clone was seen a few times. In DNA, the CDR3 is TGTGCCACGGGAGGGGTGGCAAACACCATATATTTT. Translation gives CATGGVANTIYF. This chain joins TRBV30 and TRBJ1-3; TRBD1 might be the D (5 bases). Germline-derived CDR1 and CDR2 are GTSNPN and SVGIG (reference sequence). The CDR3 is 12 amino acids. With 8 bases removed from V and 6 bases from J, the gap between germline ends came to 14 bases.

This chain uses TRBV4-2 with TRBJ2-7; 10 bases fit TRBD2. In germline, CDR1 is LGHNA, CDR2 YNFKEQ. The CDR3 runs to 14 residues. The junction had 4 bases not matched to a gene; V was cut back by 4 bases and J by 4 bases. The CDR3 is CASSPGTSAYEQYF. CDR3 bases: TGTGCCAGCAGCCCCGGGACTAGCGCTTACGAGCAGTACTTC.

The chain is built from TRBV11-2 and TRBJ2-7; TRBD2 matches 8 bases. The CDR3 totals 15 residues. Per the germline V gene, CDR1 is SGHAT and CDR2 is FQNNGV. V trimming: 2 bases; J trimming: 4 bases; junction bases outside the gene matches: 7. CDR3 residues: CASSLLAGLEYEQYF. CDR3 nucleotides: TGTGCCAGCAGCTTATTAGCGGGGCTTGAGTACGAGCAGTACTTC.

The chain joins TRBV6-1 to TRBJ2-2; 8 bases are a match to TRBD1. CDR1 is MNHNS and CDR2 is SASEGT in the germline V gene. V lost 3 bases and J lost 9; bases outside the gene matches: 15. This CDR3 has 17 amino acids. DNA of the CDR3: TGTGCCAGCAGTGACGTCTCCTCCCCAGGGGGCCTCTGGGAGCTGTTTTTT. Residues: CASSDVSSPGGLWELFF.

This sequence joins TRBV30 and TRBJ2-1; 10 bases agree with TRBD2. The CDR3 loop spans 15 amino acids. The V gene end was trimmed by 3 bases and the J gene end by 6 bases; junction bases not matched to a gene: 8. Germline CDR1 GTSNPN, CDR2 SVGIG (reference sequence). CDR3 region: CAWSPGLAELNEQFF. The CDR3 coding sequence is TGTGCCTGGAGCCCCGGACTAGCGGAACTCAATGAGCAGTTCTTC.